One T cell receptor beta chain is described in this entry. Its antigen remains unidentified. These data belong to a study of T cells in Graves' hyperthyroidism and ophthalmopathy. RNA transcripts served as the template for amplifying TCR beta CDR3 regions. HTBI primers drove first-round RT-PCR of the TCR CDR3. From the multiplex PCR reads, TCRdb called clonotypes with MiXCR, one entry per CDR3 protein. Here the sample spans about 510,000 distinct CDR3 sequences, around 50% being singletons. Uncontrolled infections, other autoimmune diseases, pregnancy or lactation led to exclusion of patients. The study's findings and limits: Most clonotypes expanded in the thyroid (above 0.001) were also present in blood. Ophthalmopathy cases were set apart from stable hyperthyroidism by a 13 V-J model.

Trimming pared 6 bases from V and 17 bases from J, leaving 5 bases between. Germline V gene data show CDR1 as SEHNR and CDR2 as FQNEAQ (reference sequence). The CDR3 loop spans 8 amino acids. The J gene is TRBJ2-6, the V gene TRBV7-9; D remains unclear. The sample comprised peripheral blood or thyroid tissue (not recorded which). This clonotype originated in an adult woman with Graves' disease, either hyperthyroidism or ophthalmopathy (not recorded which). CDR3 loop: CASSPLTF. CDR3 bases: TGTGCCAGCAGTCCCTTGACTTTC.